The T cell receptor (beta chain) under discussion was sequenced for a study of T cell responses to AZD1222 COVID-19 vaccine. Points on this clone: The antigen remains unidentified.

Broader study findings: Among those given AZD1222, only five or six were seropositive at baseline. An increase in Spike-specific TCR breadth and depth was observed after two AZD1222 doses.

The CDR3 has 16 amino acids. V was trimmed by 2 bases and J by 7 bases, leaving 19 bases between them. Germline V gene lookup returns CDR1 MNHEY and CDR2 SVGEGT. Libraries were prepared by immunoSEQ multiplex PCR; TCRdb keeps only in-frame clonotypes and omits some of them. The repertoire holds roughly 130,000 clones, with about 90% as singletons. The sample consisted of peripheral blood, taken on day 0 of AZD1222 vaccination. This TCR was recovered from an adult in good health. This sequence joins TRBV6-2 or TRBV6-3 and TRBJ2-3; TRBD2 is a possible D gene (6 bases). This chain's CDR3 is CASSYGTLSPGNTQYF. The CDR3 coding sequence is TGTGCCAGCAGTTACGGGACTCTAAGTCCCGGGAATACGCAGTATTTT.